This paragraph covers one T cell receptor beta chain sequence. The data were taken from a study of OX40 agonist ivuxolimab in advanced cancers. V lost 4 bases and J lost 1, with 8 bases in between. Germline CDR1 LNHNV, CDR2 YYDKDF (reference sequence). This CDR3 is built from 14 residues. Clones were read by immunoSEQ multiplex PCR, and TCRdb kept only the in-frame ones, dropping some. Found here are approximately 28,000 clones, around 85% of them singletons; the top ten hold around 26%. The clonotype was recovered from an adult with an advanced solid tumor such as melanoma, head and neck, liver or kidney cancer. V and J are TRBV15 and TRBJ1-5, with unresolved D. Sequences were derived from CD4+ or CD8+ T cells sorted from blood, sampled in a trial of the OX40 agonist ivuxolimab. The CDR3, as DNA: TGTGCCACCAGCACCAGGACGAGCAATCAGCCCCAGCATTTT. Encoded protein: CATSTRTSNQPQHF.